This note documents a single T cell receptor beta chain sequence. Its antigen is unidentified. Mismatch with germline at one junction end may stem from a read error. Germline CDR1 reads SGHNT; CDR2 reads YENEEA. The CDR3 is 15 amino acids. TCRdb itself ran the reads through MiXCR, one entry per CDR3 protein. The table lists 830,000 or so distinct CDR3 sequences, 32% of them singletons. The entry originates in a study of T cell repertoires in cytomegalovirus infection. Broader study findings: CMV-specific TCR beta clonotypes restricted by HLA-C dominated the ex vivo response. Summed public TCR beta family frequency identified CMV carriers bearing the relevant HLA.

The TCR sequence derives from a human donor in good health (CMV status not recorded). Some clones in this sample may be carry-over from other donors' samples. The gene calls are TRBV11-3 and TRBJ2-1; D is perhaps TRBD2 (6 bases). The material sequenced was cultured CD8+ T cells from PBMCs, taken from culture after CMV antigen stimulation. As DNA, the CDR3 is TGTGTCAGCAGCCCCGGGACTGACTCCTACAATGAGCAGTTCTTC. This encodes CVSSPGTDSYNEQFF.